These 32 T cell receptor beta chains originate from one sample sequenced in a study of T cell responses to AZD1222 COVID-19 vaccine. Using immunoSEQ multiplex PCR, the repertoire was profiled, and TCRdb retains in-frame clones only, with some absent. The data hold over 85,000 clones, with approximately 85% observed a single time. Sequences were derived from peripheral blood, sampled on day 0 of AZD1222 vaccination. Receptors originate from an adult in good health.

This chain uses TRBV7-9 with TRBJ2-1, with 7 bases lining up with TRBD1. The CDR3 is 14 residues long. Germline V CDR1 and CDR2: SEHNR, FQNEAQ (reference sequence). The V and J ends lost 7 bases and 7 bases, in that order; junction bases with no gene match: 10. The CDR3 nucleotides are TGTGCCAGCACCCCTCGATGGGACAGAAATGAGCAGTTCTTC. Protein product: CASTPRWDRNEQFF.

CDR3 sequence: CASSPWDGNSPLHF. In nucleotides, the CDR3 is TGTGCCAGCAGCCCATGGGACGGCAATTCACCCCTCCACTTT. The rearrangement joins TRBV11-1 to TRBJ1-6, with a possible D match to TRBD1 (5 bases). CDR1 is SGHAT and CDR2 is FQDESV in the germline V gene (reference sequence). The V end lost 5 bases, the J end lost 7 bases, and 12 bases lay between the germline ends. The CDR3 has 14 residues.

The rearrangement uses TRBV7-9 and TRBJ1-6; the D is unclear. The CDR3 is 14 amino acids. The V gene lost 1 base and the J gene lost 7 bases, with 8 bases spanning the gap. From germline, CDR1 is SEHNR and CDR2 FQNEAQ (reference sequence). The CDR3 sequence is CASSLDTLNSPLHF. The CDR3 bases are TGTGCCAGCAGCTTAGACACCCTGAATTCACCCCTCCACTTT. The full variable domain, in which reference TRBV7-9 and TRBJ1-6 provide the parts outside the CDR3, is DTGVSQNPRHKITKRGQNVTFRCDPISEHNRLYWYRQTLGQGPEFLTYFQNEAQLEKSRLLSDRFSAERPKGSFSTLEIQRTEQGDSAMYLCASSLDTLNSPLHFGNGTRLTVT.

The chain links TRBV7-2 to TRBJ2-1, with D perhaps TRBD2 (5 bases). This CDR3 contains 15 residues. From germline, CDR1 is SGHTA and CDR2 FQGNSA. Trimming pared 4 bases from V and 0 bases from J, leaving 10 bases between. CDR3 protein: CASSSGISSYNEQFF. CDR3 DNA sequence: TGTGCCAGCAGCTCCGGGATCAGCTCCTACAATGAGCAGTTCTTC.

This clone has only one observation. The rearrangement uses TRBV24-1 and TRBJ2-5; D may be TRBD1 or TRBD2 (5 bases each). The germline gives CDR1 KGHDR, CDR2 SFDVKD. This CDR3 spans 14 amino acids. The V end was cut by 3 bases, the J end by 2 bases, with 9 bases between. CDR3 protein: CATSDTRGQETQYF. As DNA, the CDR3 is TGTGCCACCAGTGATACTAGGGGACAAGAGACCCAGTACTTC.

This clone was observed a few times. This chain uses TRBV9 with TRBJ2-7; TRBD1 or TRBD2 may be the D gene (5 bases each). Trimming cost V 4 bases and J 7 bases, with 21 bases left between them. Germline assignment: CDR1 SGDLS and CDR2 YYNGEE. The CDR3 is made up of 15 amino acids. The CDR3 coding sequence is TGTGCCAGCAGCACAAACCCCGGGGCCCTGTTAGAGCAGTACTTC. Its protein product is CASSTNPGALLEQYF. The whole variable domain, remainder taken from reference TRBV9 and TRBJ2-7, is DSGVTQTPKHLITATGQRVTLRCSPRSGDLSVYWYQQSLDQGLQFLIQYYNGEERAKGNILERFSAQQFPDLHSELNLSSLELGDSALYFCASSTNPGALLEQYFGPGTRLTVT.

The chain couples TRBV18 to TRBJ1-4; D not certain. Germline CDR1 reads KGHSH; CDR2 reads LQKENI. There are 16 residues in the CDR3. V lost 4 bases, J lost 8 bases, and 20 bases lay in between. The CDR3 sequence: CASSLNPVQVEEKLFF. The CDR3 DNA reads TGTGCCAGCTCACTCAACCCGGTTCAGGTGGAAGAAAAACTGTTTTTT. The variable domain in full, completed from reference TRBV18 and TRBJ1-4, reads NAGVMQNPRHLVRRRGQEARLRCSPMKGHSHVYWYRQLPEEGLKFMVYLQKENIIDESGMPKERFSAEFPKEGPSILRIQQVVRGDSAAYFCASSLNPVQVEEKLFFGSGTQLSVL.

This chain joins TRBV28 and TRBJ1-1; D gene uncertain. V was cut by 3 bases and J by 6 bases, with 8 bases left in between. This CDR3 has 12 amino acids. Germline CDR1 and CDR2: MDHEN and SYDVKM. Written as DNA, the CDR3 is TGTGCCAGCAGTTTGCCCTTTTCTGAAGCTTTCTTT. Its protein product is CASSLPFSEAFF.

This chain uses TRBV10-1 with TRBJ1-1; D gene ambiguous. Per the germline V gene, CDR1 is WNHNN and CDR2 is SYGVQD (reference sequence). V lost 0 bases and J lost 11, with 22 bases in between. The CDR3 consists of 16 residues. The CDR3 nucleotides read TGCGCCAGCAGTGAGTCGAATTCGCCAACTCGGATCATGGCTTTCTTT. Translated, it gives CASSESNSPTRIMAFF.

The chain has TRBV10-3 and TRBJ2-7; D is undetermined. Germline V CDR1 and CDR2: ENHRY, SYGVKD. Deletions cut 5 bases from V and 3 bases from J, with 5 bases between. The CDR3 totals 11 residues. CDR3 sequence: CAISPGYEQYF. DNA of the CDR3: TGTGCCATCAGTCCCGGCTACGAGCAGTACTTC.

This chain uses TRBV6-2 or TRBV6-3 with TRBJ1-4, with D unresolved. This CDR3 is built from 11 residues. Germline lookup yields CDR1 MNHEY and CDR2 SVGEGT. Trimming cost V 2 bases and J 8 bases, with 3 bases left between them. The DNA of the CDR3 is TGTGCCAGCAGTTACAACGAAAAACTGTTTTTT. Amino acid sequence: CASSYNEKLFF.

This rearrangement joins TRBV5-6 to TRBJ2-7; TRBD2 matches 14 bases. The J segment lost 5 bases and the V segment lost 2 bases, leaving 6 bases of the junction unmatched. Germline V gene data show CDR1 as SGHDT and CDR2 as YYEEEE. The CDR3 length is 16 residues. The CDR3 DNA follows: TGTGCCAGCAGCTTACAAGGGACTAGCGGGAGCCACGAGCAGTACTTC. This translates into CASSLQGTSGSHEQYF.

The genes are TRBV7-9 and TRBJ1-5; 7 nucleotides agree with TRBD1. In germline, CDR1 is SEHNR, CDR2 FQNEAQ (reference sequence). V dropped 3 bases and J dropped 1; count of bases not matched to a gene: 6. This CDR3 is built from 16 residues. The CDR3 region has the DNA TGTGCCAGCAGCTTTGACAGGGTGGGGAGCAATCAGCCCCAGCATTTT. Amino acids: CASSFDRVGSNQPQHF.

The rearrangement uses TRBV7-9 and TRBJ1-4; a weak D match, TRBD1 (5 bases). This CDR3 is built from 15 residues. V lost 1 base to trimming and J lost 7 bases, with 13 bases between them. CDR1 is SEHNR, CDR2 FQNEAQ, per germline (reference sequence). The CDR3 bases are TGTGCCAGCAGCTTAGTGGCCGGGGGAGGTGAAAAACTGTTTTTT. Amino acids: CASSLVAGGGEKLFF.

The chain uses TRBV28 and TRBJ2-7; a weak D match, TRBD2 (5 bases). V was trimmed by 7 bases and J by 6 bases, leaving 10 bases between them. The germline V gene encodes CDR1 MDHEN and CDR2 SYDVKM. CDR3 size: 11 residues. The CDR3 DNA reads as TGTGCCAGCATATCCGGGATCGAGCAGTACTTC. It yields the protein CASISGIEQYF.

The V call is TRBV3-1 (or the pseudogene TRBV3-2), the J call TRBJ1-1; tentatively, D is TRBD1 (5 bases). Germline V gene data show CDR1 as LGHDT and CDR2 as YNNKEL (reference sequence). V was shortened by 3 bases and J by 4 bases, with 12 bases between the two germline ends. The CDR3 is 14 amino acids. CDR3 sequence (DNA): TGTGCCAGCAGCCATACCACCGGGGGCACTGAAGCTTTCTTT. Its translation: CASSHTTGGTEAFF.

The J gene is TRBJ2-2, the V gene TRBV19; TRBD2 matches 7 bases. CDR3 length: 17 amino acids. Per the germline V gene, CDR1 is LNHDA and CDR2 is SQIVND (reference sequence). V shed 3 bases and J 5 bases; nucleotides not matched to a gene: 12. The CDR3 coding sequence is TGTGCCAGTAGTATGGCCCGACTAGCTGACATGACCGGGGAGCTGTTTTTT. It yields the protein CASSMARLADMTGELFF.

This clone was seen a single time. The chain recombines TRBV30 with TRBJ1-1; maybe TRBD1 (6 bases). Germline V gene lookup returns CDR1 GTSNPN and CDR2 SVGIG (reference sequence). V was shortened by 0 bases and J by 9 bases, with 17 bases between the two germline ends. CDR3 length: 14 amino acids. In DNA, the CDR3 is TGTGCCTGGAGTGTAATTGGGACAACCCCAAAAGCTTTCTTT. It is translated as CAWSVIGTTPKAFF.

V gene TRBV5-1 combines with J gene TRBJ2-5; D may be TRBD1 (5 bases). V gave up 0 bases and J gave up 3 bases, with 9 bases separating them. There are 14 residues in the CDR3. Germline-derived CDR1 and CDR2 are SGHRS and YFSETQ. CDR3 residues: CASSLEQAKETQYF. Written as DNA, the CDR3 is TGCGCCAGCAGCTTGGAACAGGCAAAAGAGACCCAGTACTTC.

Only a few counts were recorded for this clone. This chain's CDR3 is CASSQGITTEAFF. DNA of the CDR3: TGTGCCAGCAGCCAAGGGATCACCACTGAAGCTTTCTTT. The chain is built from TRBV14 and TRBJ1-1; the D is unclear. CDR1 and CDR2 from the germline V gene are SGHDN and FVKESK. CDR3 length: 13 residues. V dropped 1 base and J dropped 4 bases, with 7 bases sitting between them.

The DNA of the CDR3 is TGTGCCAGCAGTTATGGAGAGGCCAGGGATAATTCACCCCTCCACTTT. Amino acid sequence: CASSYGEARDNSPLHF. The chain joins TRBV6-5 to TRBJ1-6; D possibly corresponds to TRBD1 (5 bases). The V gene's germline CDR1 is MNHEY and CDR2 SVGAGI. CDR3 length: 16 amino acids. V lost 3 bases and J lost 5, with 14 bases in between.

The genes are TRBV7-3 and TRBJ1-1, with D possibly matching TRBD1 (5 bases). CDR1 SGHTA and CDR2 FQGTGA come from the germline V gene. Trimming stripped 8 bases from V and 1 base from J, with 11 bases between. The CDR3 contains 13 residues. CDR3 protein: CASGLGQNTEAFF. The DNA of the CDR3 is TGTGCCAGCGGCCTTGGACAGAACACTGAAGCTTTCTTT.

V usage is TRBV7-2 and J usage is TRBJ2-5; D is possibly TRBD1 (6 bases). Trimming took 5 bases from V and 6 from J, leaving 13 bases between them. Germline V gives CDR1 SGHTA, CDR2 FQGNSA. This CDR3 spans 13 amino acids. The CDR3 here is CASSGGGQKTQYF. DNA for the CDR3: TGTGCCAGCAGCGGGGGTGGACAGAAGACCCAGTACTTC.

CDR3 protein: CASSQLGQTGNTIYF. As DNA, the CDR3 is TGTGCCAGCAGCCAACTGGGACAGACTGGAAACACCATATATTTT. The chain has TRBV28 and TRBJ1-3; TRBD1 aligns across 7 bases. J lost 2 bases, V lost 6 bases, and 7 bases had no gene match. The CDR3 covers 15 residues. Per the germline V gene, CDR1 is MDHEN and CDR2 is SYDVKM.

The CDR3 nucleotides are TGTGCCAGCAGCTTATCAGGGAGGTTCAGTGAGCAGTTCTTC. Amino acids: CASSLSGRFSEQFF. This chain joins TRBV5-4 and TRBJ2-1, with D maybe TRBD2 (6 bases). V gave up 2 bases and J gave up 9 bases, with 15 bases separating them. The length of the CDR3 is 14 residues. Germline lookup yields CDR1 SGHNT and CDR2 YYREEE (reference sequence).

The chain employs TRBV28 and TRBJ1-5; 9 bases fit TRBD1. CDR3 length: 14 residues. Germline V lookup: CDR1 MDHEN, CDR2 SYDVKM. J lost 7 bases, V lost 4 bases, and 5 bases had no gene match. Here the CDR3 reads CASSYGTGRQPQHF. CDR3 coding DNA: TGTGCCAGCAGTTATGGGACAGGGCGGCAGCCCCAGCATTTT.

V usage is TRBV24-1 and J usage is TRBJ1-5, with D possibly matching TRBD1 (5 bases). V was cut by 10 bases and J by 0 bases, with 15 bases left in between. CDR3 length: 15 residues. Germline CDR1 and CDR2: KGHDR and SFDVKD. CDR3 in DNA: TGTGCCACGGGGCAGGGAAGACATAGCAATCAGCCCCAGCATTTT. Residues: CATGQGRHSNQPQHF.

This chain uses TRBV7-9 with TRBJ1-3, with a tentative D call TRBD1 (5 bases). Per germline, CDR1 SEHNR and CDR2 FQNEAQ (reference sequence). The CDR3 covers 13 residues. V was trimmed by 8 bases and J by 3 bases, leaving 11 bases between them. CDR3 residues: CASEEGRGNTIYF. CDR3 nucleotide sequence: TGTGCCAGCGAGGAGGGGCGTGGAAACACCATATATTTT.

CDR3 loop: CASSLGPTGYEQYF. The CDR3, as DNA: TGTGCCAGCAGCTTAGGCCCGACAGGTTACGAGCAGTACTTC. The chain is built from TRBV7-9 and TRBJ2-7; TRBD1 is a possible D gene (6 bases). Germline assignment: CDR1 SEHNR and CDR2 FQNEAQ (reference sequence). The CDR3 is 14 amino acids. V lost 1 base, J lost 4 bases, and 11 bases lay in between.

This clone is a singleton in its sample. CDR3 residues: CASSLGGPLRPNYGYTF. The CDR3 DNA reads TGTGCCAGCAGCTTGGGGGGGCCCCTACGGCCTAACTATGGCTACACCTTC. The chain combines TRBV5-5 with TRBJ1-2; weak D call: TRBD1 (6 bases). V lost 0 bases to trimming and J lost 0 bases, with 15 bases between them. Germline lookup yields CDR1 SGHKS and CDR2 YYEKEE (reference sequence). CDR3 length: 17 amino acids. Full variable domain (missing parts from reference TRBV5-5 and TRBJ1-2): DAGVTQSPTHLIKTRGQQVTLRCSPISGHKSVSWYQQVLGQGPQFIFQYYEKEERGRGNFPDRFSARQFPNYSSELNVNALLLGDSALYLCASSLGGPLRPNYGYTFGSGTRLTVV.

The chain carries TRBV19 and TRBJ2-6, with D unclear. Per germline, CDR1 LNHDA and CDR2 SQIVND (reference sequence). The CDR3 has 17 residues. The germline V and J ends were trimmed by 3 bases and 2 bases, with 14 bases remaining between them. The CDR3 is CASSINSPPTGANVLTF. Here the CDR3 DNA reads TGTGCCAGTAGTATCAACAGCCCCCCCACTGGGGCCAACGTCCTGACTTTC.

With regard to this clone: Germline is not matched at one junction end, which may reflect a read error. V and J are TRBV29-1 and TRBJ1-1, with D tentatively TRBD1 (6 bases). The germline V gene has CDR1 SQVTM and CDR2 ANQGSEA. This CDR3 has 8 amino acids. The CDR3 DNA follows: TGCAGCGTTGAGGGGGGCTTTTTT. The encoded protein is CSVEGGFF.